This section outlines one TCR beta chain sequence together with its context. Sequencing used immunoSEQ multiplex PCR; TCRdb keeps in-frame clones, though not all of them. The sample has 25,000 to 35,000 clones, less than 90% seen once. These data belong to a study of blood T cell repertoires in COVID-19. Study in general: The United States, Italy and Spain supplied acute and convalescent COVID-19 samples.

The material sequenced was peripheral blood. The origin of this receptor is a human donor in a cohort sampled during active COVID-19.

This chain's CDR3 is CASSVQGGTGELFF. As DNA, the CDR3 is TGTGCCAGCAGCGTACAGGGTGGAACCGGGGAGCTGTTTTTT. This chain joins TRBV7-3 and TRBJ2-2, with D maybe TRBD1 (6 bases). The CDR3 contains 14 residues. The V and J ends lost 5 bases and 5 bases respectively, with 12 bases between them. Germline loops: CDR1 SGHTA, CDR2 FQGTGA.